Listed below are T cell receptor beta chains from one sample, sequenced in a study of blood T cell repertoires in COVID-19. TCRdb's copy holds only in-frame clones and misses some; the assay was immunoSEQ multiplex PCR. The table shows approximately 200,000 clones, with 84% occurring only once. The source material was peripheral blood. Source of these receptors: a woman older than 75 with COVID-19, enrolled during active disease. Both conserved end residues are part of each CDR3. Each record gives: J gene, V gene, D gene, CDR3 protein. The D gene is left open where the match is weak.

j_gene: TRBJ2-2
v_gene: TRBV5-1
d_gene: .
CDR3aa: CASSQRTESTGELFF

j_gene: TRBJ1-4
v_gene: TRBV29-1
d_gene: .
CDR3aa: CSGRDFPNEKLFF

j_gene: TRBJ1-3
v_gene: TRBV10-1
d_gene: .
CDR3aa: CASSESQGTGNTIYF

j_gene: TRBJ2-7
v_gene: TRBV29-1
d_gene: TRBD1
CDR3aa: CSAKPGTEGSEQYF

j_gene: TRBJ2-1
v_gene: TRBV6-1
d_gene: TRBD2
CDR3aa: CASSEGTSGSYEQFF

j_gene: TRBJ2-3
v_gene: TRBV5-1
d_gene: .
CDR3aa: CASSHQGDTQYF

j_gene: TRBJ1-3
v_gene: TRBV18
d_gene: .
CDR3aa: CASSQNTGPSGNTIYF

j_gene: TRBJ1-2
v_gene: TRBV9
d_gene: TRBD1
CDR3aa: CASSETSGTGNGYTF

j_gene: TRBJ2-7
v_gene: TRBV5-1
d_gene: .
CDR3aa: CASSLGTQEQYF

j_gene: TRBJ1-5
v_gene: TRBV5-1
d_gene: TRBD1
CDR3aa: CASSPQGGMQPQHF